This is a list of T cell receptor beta chains from one sample in a study of regulatory T cells in long-lasting Graves disease. TCRdb re-called the multiplex PCR reads with MiXCR, one entry per CDR3 protein. The sample has around 300,000 distinct CDR3 sequences; around a fifth are singletons. The material was peripheral blood mononuclear cells (PBMCs), obtained when the disease was refractory, from a patient treated with antithyroid drugs. The receptors originated from a female donor with Graves disease. CDR3s include the opening cysteine and the closing phenylalanine or tryptophan. The D gene is left open where the match is weak. Where a row states a size, it is once, few, many or the class of an expanded clone; other rows omit it.

.,TRBJ2-5,.,TRBV19,TGTGCCAGTAGTATAGACGGGGAAGAGACCCAGTACTTC,CASSIDGEETQYF
.,TRBJ2-4,.,TRBV27,TGTGCCAGCAGTTCGGGGGCAGATAACATTCAGTACTTC,CASSSGADNIQYF
.,TRBJ2-7,few,TRBV20-1,TGCAGTGCTAGGCGTACGGGCGAATTGAGCTCCTACGAGCAGTACTTC,CSARRTGELSSYEQYF
.,TRBJ2-5,few,TRBV3-1,TGTGCCAGCAGCCAGAGAGACAGGGAGGGGACCCAGTACTTC,CASSQRDREGTQYF
.,TRBJ1-4,few,TRBV7-9,TGTGCCAGCAGCTTAATGGGGCAGGTGGATGAAAAACTGTTTTTT,CASSLMGQVDEKLFF
TRBD2,TRBJ2-7,.,TRBV7-2,TGTGCCAGCAGCCTTGCCGGGACTAGGGACTACGAGCAGTACTTC,CASSLAGTRDYEQYF
TRBD1,TRBJ2-5,.,TRBV6-1,TGTGCCAGCGAGCCAGGGGGAGAGACCCAGTACTTC,CASEPGGETQYF
.,TRBJ1-4,many,TRBV28,TGTGCCAGCAGGGGCAGAATGAAAGAAAAACTGTTTTTT,CASRGRMKEKLFF
.,TRBJ2-7,many,TRBV6-2/TRBV6-3,TGTGCCAGCAGTTACTCGTTTTGGCAGGGGAGCTCCTACGAGCAGTACTTC,CASSYSFWQGSSYEQYF
.,TRBJ2-7,.,TRBV29-1,TGCAGCGTTGAAGAGTGGCCCTTCTACGAGCAGTACTTC,CSVEEWPFYEQYF
.,TRBJ1-1,.,TRBV14,TGTGCCAGCAGCCGTGGCAATGAAGCTTTCTTT,CASSRGNEAFF
.,TRBJ2-5,many,TRBV28,TGTGCCAGCTGGGGGGTGGACCAAGAGACCCAGTACTTC,CASWGVDQETQYF
.,TRBJ2-7,.,TRBV27,TGTGCCAGCAGTTTAGGGGTCGTCCACGAGCAGTACTTC,CASSLGVVHEQYF
.,TRBJ2-7,few,TRBV20-1,TGCAGTGCCCTCTGGGGCGGTTCCTACGAGCAGTACTTC,CSALWGGSYEQYF
.,TRBJ1-3,.,TRBV7-2,TGTGCCAGCAGCCGCGACATGGCCGGAAACACCATATATTTT,CASSRDMAGNTIYF
.,TRBJ2-5,many,TRBV6-5,TGTGCCAGCAGTTACTCTTCGCTAGCGCAAGAGACCCAGTACTTC,CASSYSSLAQETQYF
.,TRBJ1-1,.,TRBV6-2/TRBV6-3,TGTGCCAGCAGTGAAGGGACACCGAACACTGAAGCTTTCTTT,CASSEGTPNTEAFF
.,TRBJ2-2,once,TRBV7-8,TGTGCCAGCAGCCCACGCACGGGGCACACCGGGGAGCTGTTTTTT,CASSPRTGHTGELFF
TRBD2,TRBJ2-7,many,TRBV11-2,TGTGCCAGCAGCTTCTTAGCGGGAGGTGTCTACGAGCAGTACTTC,CASSFLAGGVYEQYF